This paragraph covers one T cell receptor beta chain sequence. Its antigen is unknown. Repertoires were generated with immunoSEQ multiplex PCR, while TCRdb's copy carries only in-frame clones and drops some. The table has roughly 150,000 clones, more than 75% seen once. The germline V gene has CDR1 MNHEY and CDR2 SVGAGI. The CDR3 runs to 14 residues. The junction had 6 bases not matched to a gene; V was cut back by 10 bases and J by 2 bases. This sample was included in a study of cytomegalovirus exposure and HLA in healthy donors. Overall study results and limits: The tendency of first-cohort TCR clusters to co-occur in the 90 to 150 validation repertoires emerged from a later analysis. The study labeled 180 or so TCR beta chains cytomegalovirus-associated. With high specificity and sensitivity, the classifier reportedly diagnosed cytomegalovirus status. In vitro work confirmed that a few CMV-associated chains recognize CMV antigens.

V is TRBV6-5 and J is TRBJ2-2; TRBD1 aligns across 8 bases. The sequence derives from a man aged 18 to 29 in good health and CMV-seronegative. Sample: PBMCs. CDR3 nucleotides: TGTGCCACCGATGGGACAGGCAACACCGGGGAGCTGTTTTTT. Translated, it gives CATDGTGNTGELFF.